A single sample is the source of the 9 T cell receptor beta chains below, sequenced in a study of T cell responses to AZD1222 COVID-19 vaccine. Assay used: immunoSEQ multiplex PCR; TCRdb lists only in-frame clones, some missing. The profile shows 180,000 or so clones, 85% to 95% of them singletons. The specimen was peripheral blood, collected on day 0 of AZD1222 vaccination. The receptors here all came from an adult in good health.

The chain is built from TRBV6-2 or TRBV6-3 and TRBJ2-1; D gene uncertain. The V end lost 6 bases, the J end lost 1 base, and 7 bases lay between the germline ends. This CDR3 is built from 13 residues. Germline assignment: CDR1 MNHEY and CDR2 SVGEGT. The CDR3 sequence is CASSPISYNEQFF. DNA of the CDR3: TGTGCCAGCAGCCCGATATCCTACAATGAGCAGTTCTTC.

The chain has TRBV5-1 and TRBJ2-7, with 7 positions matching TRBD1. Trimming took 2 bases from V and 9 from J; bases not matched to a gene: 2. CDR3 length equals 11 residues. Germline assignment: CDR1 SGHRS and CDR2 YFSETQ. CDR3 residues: CASSFRQGQYF. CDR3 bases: TGCGCCAGCAGCTTTCGACAGGGGCAGTACTTC.

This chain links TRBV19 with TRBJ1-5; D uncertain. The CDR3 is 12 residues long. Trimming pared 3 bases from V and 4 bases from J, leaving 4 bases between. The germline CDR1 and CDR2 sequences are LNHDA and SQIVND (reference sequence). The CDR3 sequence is CASSMRNQPQHF. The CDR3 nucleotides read TGTGCCAGTAGTATGAGGAATCAGCCCCAGCATTTT.

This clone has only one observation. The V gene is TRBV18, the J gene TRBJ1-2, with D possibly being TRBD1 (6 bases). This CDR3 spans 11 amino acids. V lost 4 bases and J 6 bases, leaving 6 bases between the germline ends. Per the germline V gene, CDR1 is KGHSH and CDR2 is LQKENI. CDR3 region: CASSRQDGYTF. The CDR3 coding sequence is TGTGCCAGCTCACGACAGGATGGCTACACCTTC. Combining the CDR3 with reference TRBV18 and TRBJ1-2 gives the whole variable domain NAGVMQNPRHLVRRRGQEARLRCSPMKGHSHVYWYRQLPEEGLKFMVYLQKENIIDESGMPKERFSAEFPKEGPSILRIQQVVRGDSAAYFCASSRQDGYTFGSGTRLTVV.

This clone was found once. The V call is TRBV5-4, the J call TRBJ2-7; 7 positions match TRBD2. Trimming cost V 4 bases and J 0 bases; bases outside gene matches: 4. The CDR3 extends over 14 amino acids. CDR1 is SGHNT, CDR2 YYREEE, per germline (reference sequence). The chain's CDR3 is CASSPSGASYEQYF. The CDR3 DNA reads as TGTGCCAGCAGCCCGAGCGGGGCCTCCTACGAGCAGTACTTC.

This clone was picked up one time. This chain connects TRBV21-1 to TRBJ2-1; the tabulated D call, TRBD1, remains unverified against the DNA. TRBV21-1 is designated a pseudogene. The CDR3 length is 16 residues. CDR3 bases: TGTGCCAGCAGCAAAGCGGACAGGGGAATATACAATGAGCAGTTCTTC. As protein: CASSKADRGIYNEQFF.

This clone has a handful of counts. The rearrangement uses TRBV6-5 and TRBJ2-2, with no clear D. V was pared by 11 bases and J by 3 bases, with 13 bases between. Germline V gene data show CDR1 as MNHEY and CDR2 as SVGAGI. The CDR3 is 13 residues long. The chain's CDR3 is CACSSRDTGELFF. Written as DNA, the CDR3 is TGTGCCTGTAGCTCCCGAGACACCGGGGAGCTGTTTTTT.

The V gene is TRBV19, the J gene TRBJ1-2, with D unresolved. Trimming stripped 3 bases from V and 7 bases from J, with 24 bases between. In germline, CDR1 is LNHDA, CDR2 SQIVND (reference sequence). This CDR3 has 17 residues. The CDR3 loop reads CASSIRRDDPLSGGYTF. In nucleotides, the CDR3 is TGTGCCAGTAGTATCAGACGCGATGACCCCTTATCGGGTGGCTACACCTTC. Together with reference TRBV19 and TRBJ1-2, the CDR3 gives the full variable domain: DGGITQSPKYLFRKEGQNVTLSCEQNLNHDAMYWYRQDPGQGLRLIYYSQIVNDFQKGDIAEGYSVSREKKESFPLTVTSAQKNPTAFYLCASSIRRDDPLSGGYTFGSGTRLTVV.

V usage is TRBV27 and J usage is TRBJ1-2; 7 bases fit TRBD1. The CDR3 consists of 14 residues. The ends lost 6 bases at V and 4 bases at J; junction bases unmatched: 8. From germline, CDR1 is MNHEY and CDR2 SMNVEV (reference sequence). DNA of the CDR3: TGTGCCAGCAGGGGAACAGGGGAGCTCTATGGCTACACCTTC. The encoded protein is CASRGTGELYGYTF.